This section outlines one TCR beta chain sequence together with its context. The CDR3 runs 15 residues. CDR1 and CDR2 (germline): MNHNY, SVGAGI (reference sequence). The J segment lost 4 bases and the V segment lost 5 bases, leaving 9 bases of the junction unmatched. Repertoires were generated with immunoSEQ multiplex PCR, while TCRdb's copy carries only in-frame clones and drops some. The profile covers more than 10,000 clones, with about 86% appearing a single time and around 28% taken by the ten largest. These data come from a study of radiotherapy plus CTLA-4 blockade in lung cancer. Ipilimumab-mediated CTLA-4 blockade plus focal radiation was given to patients having chemo-refractory metastatic non-small-cell lung cancer.

V usage is TRBV6-6 and J usage is TRBJ2-7, with 9 bases aligning to TRBD1. This receptor was obtained from a human donor with non-small cell lung cancer that progressed on radiotherapy plus ipilimumab. The sequencing here drew on peripheral blood, taken from a patient treated with radiotherapy plus ipilimumab. This CDR3 reads CASSLPGQGSYEQYF. The CDR3 DNA reads TGTGCCAGCAGTCTGCCGGGACAGGGATCGTACGAGCAGTACTTC.